In its sample, the clone carrying this T cell receptor (beta chain) ranks as medium-sized. Antigen specificity is unknown. The data stem from a study of type 1 regulatory T cells. Turning to the study itself: An in vitro protocol generated T-allo10, a Tr1-enriched, alloantigen-specific CD4 T cell product.

Study-level points and caveats: Tr1 cells had a more restricted TCR repertoire than non-Tr1 cells.

TCRdb re-called the reads through MiXCR, storing one row per CDR3 protein. The sample records fewer than 5,500 distinct CDR3 sequences, around 26% being singletons. Germline loops: CDR1 DFQATT, CDR2 SNEGSKA (reference sequence). The CDR3 contains 16 residues. The V gene lost 5 bases and the J gene lost 0 bases, with 17 bases spanning the gap. This TCR was recovered from a human donor in good health. This chain uses TRBV20-1 with TRBJ1-5; weak D call: TRBD1 (5 bases). The sequencing sample was made of cultured type 1 regulatory T (Tr1) cells, either the whole culture or a sorted fraction (not recorded which). Here the CDR3 DNA reads TGCAGTGCTTACTTAGCACGGGGCTATAGCAATCAGCCCCAGCATTTT. Translation: CSAYLARGYSNQPQHF.